Below are 32 T cell receptor beta chains sequenced from a single sample in a study of T cells in Graves' hyperthyroidism and ophthalmopathy. Using RNA transcripts as the source, TCR beta CDR3 regions were amplified. The primer set for the first-round RT-PCR of the TCR CDR3 was HTBI. TCRdb re-called the multiplex PCR reads with MiXCR, one entry per CDR3 protein. The data show roughly 96,000 distinct CDR3 sequences, with over 50% seen just once and about 25% held by the top ten. Sequencing input: blood. These receptors were collected from a woman aged 40 to 50 with Graves' hyperthyroidism.

A note on this clonotype: Since a much larger clone is just one base distant, this may be a read error. This chain uses TRBV5-1 with TRBJ2-7, with 8 nucleotides matching TRBD1. CDR1 SGHRS and CDR2 YFSETQ come from the germline V gene. The CDR3 runs to 15 residues. CDR3 protein: CASSPDRGRPYEQHF. The CDR3 DNA reads as TGCGCCAGCAGCCCCGACAGGGGAAGGCCCTACGAGCAGCACTTC.

This clonotype was counted ten times or more. The chain recombines TRBV10-3 with TRBJ1-1; perhaps TRBD1 as D (6 bases). Deletions cut 6 bases from V and 3 bases from J, with 11 bases between. In germline, CDR1 is ENHRY, CDR2 SYGVKD. This CDR3 has 13 amino acids. The CDR3 loop reads CAIRGASYTEAFF. The CDR3 DNA is TGTGCCATCAGGGGGGCCTCGTACACTGAAGCTTTCTTT.

Only a few counts were recorded for this clonotype. The CDR3 reads CSAKQGSGYTF. The CDR3 coding sequence is TGCAGTGCTAAGCAGGGCTCTGGCTACACCTTC. This chain joins TRBV20-1 and TRBJ1-2; D may be TRBD1 (5 bases). The ends were cut back, 4 bases at V and 7 bases at J, with 10 bases in the middle. Germline lookup yields CDR1 DFQATT and CDR2 SNEGSKA (reference sequence). The length of the CDR3 is 11 residues.

This chain connects TRBV2 to TRBJ1-4; D is unresolved. This CDR3 has 12 amino acids. The germline CDR1 and CDR2 sequences are SNHLY and FYNNEI. V lost 7 bases and J lost 10, with 13 bases in between. The CDR3 coding sequence is TGTGCCAGCATAGGTAGCGGGAGAAAACTGTTTTTT. Protein: CASIGSGRKLFF.

This rearrangement joins TRBV20-1 to TRBJ2-5; a weak D match, TRBD1 (6 bases). The V gene's germline CDR1 is DFQATT and CDR2 SNEGSKA (reference sequence). The CDR3 totals 14 residues. Deletions cut 7 bases from V and 5 bases from J, with 20 bases between. The CDR3 DNA follows: TGCAGTGGATTAGCCGGCGCCACAGGGGAGACCCAGTACTTC. Translation: CSGLAGATGETQYF.

Concerning this clonotype itself: At one boundary the junction diverges from the germline segment, which might be a read error. The CDR3 protein is CACSIGGKNTEAFF. The DNA of the CDR3 is TGTGCCTGTAGTATCGGGGGCAAGAACACTGAAGCTTTCTTC. V and J are TRBV19 and TRBJ1-1; D might be TRBD1 (6 bases). The length of the CDR3 is 14 residues. The germline V gene has CDR1 LNHDA and CDR2 SQIVND (reference sequence).

This rearrangement joins TRBV6-1 to TRBJ2-5; TRBD2 matches at 7 bases. The germline V gene encodes CDR1 MNHNS and CDR2 SASEGT. Losses at the gene ends were 1 base for V and 4 bases for J; bases not matched to a gene: 15. The CDR3 totals 18 residues. This CDR3 is CASSEDGGMAGVAETQYF. The CDR3 DNA is TGTGCCAGCAGTGAAGATGGTGGAATGGCGGGAGTGGCAGAGACCCAGTACTTC.

This clonotype showed up just a few times. This chain uses TRBV6-1 with TRBJ1-3; 7 bases align to TRBD1. CDR1 is MNHNS, CDR2 SASEGT, per germline. This CDR3 has 15 residues. V lost 9 bases to trimming and J lost 1 base; unmatched junction nucleotides: 9. CDR3 residues: CASRQGHDSGNTIYF. The CDR3 region has the DNA TGTGCCAGTAGACAGGGCCACGATTCTGGAAACACCATATATTTT.

The chain couples TRBV4-1 to TRBJ2-7; D gene unclear. The CDR3 covers 13 residues. Germline V CDR1 and CDR2: MGHRA, YSYEKL. V lost 0 bases, J lost 6 bases, and 9 bases lay in between. CDR3 bases: TGCGCCAGCAGCCAAGATGGGTACGGCGAGCAGTACTTC. It specifies CASSQDGYGEQYF.

Many counts were recorded for this clonotype. This sequence joins TRBV4-1 and TRBJ2-7; the D is unclear. CDR3 length: 13 residues. V was trimmed by 1 base and J by 7 bases, leaving 11 bases between them. The germline V gene has CDR1 MGHRA and CDR2 YSYEKL. The DNA for the CDR3 is TGCGCCAGCAGCCAAGGCGTCTTGACTGAGCAGTACTTC. This translates into CASSQGVLTEQYF.

At least ten counts were recorded for this clonotype. The chain combines TRBV19 with TRBJ1-5; 8 nucleotides match TRBD1. Looked up from germline, CDR1 is LNHDA and CDR2 is SQIVND (reference sequence). V shed 5 bases, J shed 9 bases, and the junction held 6 bases outside the gene matches. The CDR3 has 13 residues. CDR3 amino acids: CASSVDRESPQHF. In DNA, the CDR3 is TGTGCCAGTAGTGTGGACAGGGAGTCGCCCCAGCATTTT.

The chain recombines TRBV7-3 with TRBJ2-1; 7 bases fit TRBD2. The CDR3 extends over 14 amino acids. Germline trimming cut 1 base from V and 4 bases from J; bases unmatched to any gene: 1. Germline assignment: CDR1 SGHTA and CDR2 FQGTGA. CDR3 nucleotide sequence: TGTGCCAGCAGCTTAAGCGGGAGTTACAATGAGCAGTTCTTC. Translating gives CASSLSGSYNEQFF.

As to this clonotype: A read error is likely, as this CDR3 ends without the conserved phenylalanine or tryptophan. This chain connects TRBV29-1 to TRBJ1-4; D is undetermined. In germline, CDR1 is SQVTM, CDR2 ANQGSEA. The CDR3 has 12 amino acids. The DNA of the CDR3 is TGCAGCGTTTTGGCGACTAATGAAAGACTGTTTTCT. Its translation: CSVLATNERLFS.

There are a few counts of this clonotype. V gene TRBV7-9 combines with J gene TRBJ1-6; 8 bases line up with TRBD1. The CDR3 loop spans 15 amino acids. CDR1 SEHNR and CDR2 FQNEAQ come from the germline V gene (reference sequence). J lost 3 bases, V lost 3 bases, and 1 base had no gene match. The CDR3 coding sequence is TGTGCCAGCAGCTTGGGGACAGGCTATAATTCACCCCTCCACTTT. It codes for CASSLGTGYNSPLHF.

With regard to this clonotype: One end of the junction varies from germline; a read error may be responsible. The gene calls are TRBV19 and TRBJ2-5; 10 bases agree with TRBD1. Germline loops: CDR1 LNHDA, CDR2 SQIVND (reference sequence). The length of the CDR3 is 14 residues. CDR3 sequence: CASSTTGGQEAQYF. CDR3 DNA sequence: TGTGCCAGTAGTACGACAGGGGGCCAAGAGGCCCAGTACTTC.

There are many counts of this clonotype. The chain combines TRBV10-2 with TRBJ1-6; possible D gene TRBD1, 6 bases. From germline, CDR1 is WSHSY and CDR2 SAAADI. This CDR3 comprises 14 residues. V lost 8 bases to trimming and J lost 12 bases, with 20 bases between them. The CDR3 DNA is TGCGCCAGCGGGCAGGGGTCGGACGAATTACCCCTCCACTTT. It codes for CASGQGSDELPLHF.

J is TRBJ2-5 and V is TRBV5-6; 11 nucleotides align to TRBD2. The CDR3 runs 15 residues. With V trimmed by 0 bases and J by 6 bases, 4 bases remained unmatched. The V gene's germline CDR1 is SGHDT and CDR2 YYEEEE. CDR3 loop: CASSLETSGRQTQYF. DNA of the CDR3: TGTGCCAGCAGCTTGGAAACTAGCGGGAGACAGACCCAGTACTTC.

This clonotype was seen a handful of times. The chain links TRBV19 to TRBJ2-3; D remains unclear. V was shortened by 7 bases and J by 2 bases, with 19 bases between the two germline ends. The germline CDR1 and CDR2 sequences are LNHDA and SQIVND (reference sequence). This CDR3 contains 16 residues. The CDR3 DNA is TGTGCCAGTACCCCCCGGCTAGTAGTGGTCACAGATACGCAGTATTTT. The encoded protein is CASTPRLVVVTDTQYF.

Turning to this clonotype: The junction and the germline gene differ at one end; a read error may be behind it. The gene calls are TRBV7-6 and TRBJ1-1; D not resolved. Germline assignment: CDR1 SGHVS and CDR2 FNYEAQ. The CDR3 sequence is 16 residues long. The DNA for the CDR3 is TGTGCCAGCAGCGGCAGTGTGGGCAGAGGATGCACTGGAGCTTTCTTT. Protein sequence: CASSGSVGRGCTGAFF.

The chain combines TRBV29-1 with TRBJ2-5; perhaps D is TRBD1 or TRBD2 (7 bases each). This CDR3 region has 13 residues. Trimming removed 6 bases at V and 7 bases at J, with 18 bases between. CDR1 is SQVTM and CDR2 is ANQGSEA in the germline V gene. The CDR3: CSVTGTASGTQYF. The CDR3 DNA reads TGCAGCGTGACCGGGACAGCTAGCGGGACCCAGTACTTC.

This sequence joins TRBV29-1 and TRBJ2-2; D not certain. The CDR3 is made up of 14 amino acids. CDR1 is SQVTM, CDR2 ANQGSEA, per germline. Between the trimmed V and J ends, which lost 7 bases and 4 bases, there was a span of 16 bases. CDR3 nucleotides: TGCAGCGCCAGCCGTGAACGACCCACCGGGGAGCTGTTTTTT. This translates into CSASRERPTGELFF.

This clonotype has just one count. It may be a read error: a sequence one base away is much more abundant. The chain uses TRBV7-8 and TRBJ1-5, with D tentatively TRBD1 (5 bases). The ends were cut back, 6 bases at V and 11 bases at J, with 26 bases in the middle. The CDR3 consists of 16 residues. Germline CDR1 reads SGHVS; CDR2 reads FQNEAQ. The CDR3 nucleotides are TGTGCCAGCAGTGAACTAGCGGGGGGAGCCGAGAAGACCCAGCATTTT. Its translation is CASSELAGGAEKTQHF.

This clonotype was counted many times. This chain joins TRBV20-1 and TRBJ2-7, with D maybe TRBD2 (7 bases). The V end lost 1 base, the J end lost 5 bases, and 18 bases lay between the germline ends. In germline, CDR1 is DFQATT, CDR2 SNEGSKA (reference sequence). CDR3 size: 15 residues. The CDR3 sequence: CSARALGGAWNEQYF. CDR3 in DNA: TGCAGTGCTAGAGCCCTTGGGGGGGCTTGGAACGAGCAGTACTTC.

This sequence joins TRBV7-2 and TRBJ1-5; TRBD1 aligns across 10 bases. V shed 2 bases, J shed 5 bases, and the junction held 9 bases outside the gene matches. The germline V gene encodes CDR1 SGHTA and CDR2 FQGNSA. This CDR3 spans 17 amino acids. In DNA form, the CDR3 reads TGTGCCAGCAGCTTATATTGGGGACAGGGGAGGGATCAGCCCCAGCATTTT. This codes for CASSLYWGQGRDQPQHF.

Notes on this clonotype: A read error is possible here, since a much larger clone lies one base away. This chain links TRBV12-3 or TRBV12-4 with TRBJ2-5; D call uncertain. The CDR3 totals 12 residues. CDR3 in amino acids: CAISPSGETQYF. The DNA of the CDR3 is TGTGCCATCAGTCCCTCGGGAGAGACCCAGTACTTC.

In its sample, this clonotype was seen many times. The rearrangement joins TRBV29-1 to TRBJ2-7; 10 bases map to TRBD2. From germline, CDR1 is SQVTM and CDR2 ANQGSEA. The CDR3 consists of 14 residues. V trimming: 7 bases; J trimming: 4 bases; junction bases outside the gene matches: 10. CDR3 region: CSASRAGGPYEQYF. The CDR3 bases are TGCAGCGCCTCCCGAGCGGGAGGGCCTTACGAGCAGTACTTC.

This chain links TRBV20-1 with TRBJ2-7, with D maybe TRBD1 (6 bases). Trimming took off 3 bases at V and 3 bases at J, with 9 bases between the two ends. Germline values: CDR1 DFQATT, CDR2 SNEGSKA (reference sequence). This CDR3 has 12 residues. The chain's CDR3 is CSARGAVYEQYF. Here the CDR3 DNA reads TGCAGTGCTAGGGGGGCGGTCTACGAGCAGTACTTC.

This clonotype has a count of ten or more. The chain is built from TRBV7-9 and TRBJ2-7; D might be TRBD2 (7 bases). Trimming left V 0 bases short and J 6 bases short, with 33 bases between. This CDR3 spans 21 amino acids. CDR1 SEHNR and CDR2 FQNEAQ come from the germline V gene (reference sequence). Here the CDR3 DNA reads TGTGCCAGCAGCTTAGCCCCAGGGGTTCGCTTTGGGGGAGGGCCCTCGGGCGAGCAGTACTTC. Translating gives CASSLAPGVRFGGGPSGEQYF.

In this sample, this clonotype is large. The V gene is TRBV20-1, the J gene TRBJ2-5, with 12 bases lining up with TRBD2. The CDR3 runs to 14 residues. Trimming removed 6 bases from V and 2 bases from J; junction bases left unmatched: 4. The germline V gene has CDR1 DFQATT and CDR2 SNEGSKA (reference sequence). The DNA for the CDR3 is TGCAGTGCCGTACTAGCGGGAGGACAAGAGACCCAGTACTTC. Protein: CSAVLAGGQETQYF.

Ten or more counts support this clonotype. The V call is TRBV27, the J call TRBJ1-2, with D hard to call. Trimming took off 6 bases at V and 1 base at J, with 9 bases between the two ends. The CDR3 covers 13 residues. Looked up from germline, CDR1 is MNHEY and CDR2 is SMNVEV (reference sequence). In DNA, the CDR3 is TGTGCCAGCAGCCGGGAAGGTAACTATGGCTACACCTTC. It translates to CASSREGNYGYTF.

This clonotype was recorded at least ten times. The gene calls are TRBV20-1 and TRBJ2-6; TRBD2 agrees at 12 bases. Germline CDR1 and CDR2: DFQATT and SNEGSKA (reference sequence). V was pared by 1 base and J by 2 bases, with 3 bases of the junction left unmatched. CDR3 size: 17 residues. The CDR3 spells CSARGGLAGTGANVLTF. CDR3 in DNA: TGCAGTGCTAGAGGTGGACTAGCGGGAACTGGGGCCAACGTCCTGACTTTC.

A note on this clonotype: Because the CDR3 is missing its conserved closing phenylalanine or tryptophan, this is likely a read error. The rearrangement links TRBV20-1 to TRBJ2-7; unclear D gene. The CDR3 is made up of 13 amino acids. The V gene lost 2 bases and the J gene lost 0 bases, with 8 bases spanning the gap. Germline V CDR1 and CDR2: DFQATT, SNEGSKA (reference sequence). In nucleotides, the CDR3 is TGCAGTGCTAGACCCAGGAGCTCCTACGAGCAGTACCTC. This encodes CSARPRSSYEQYL.